The TCR beta chain under discussion was sequenced for a study of OX40 agonist ivuxolimab in advanced cancers. Study results and limitations: Both blood CD4+ and CD8+ T cells showed clonal growth by week 6 at 0.1 to 3.0 mg/kg.

Notes on this clone: Its antigen is not known.

The CDR3 spans 14 residues. The V gene's germline CDR1 is MGHRA and CDR2 YSYEKL. V was trimmed by 0 bases and J by 6 bases, leaving 11 bases between them. Method: immunoSEQ multiplex PCR; TCRdb's copy keeps in-frame clones and lacks some. Among tens of thousands of clones listed, roughly 94% were seen once. The receptor's source is an adult with an advanced solid tumor such as melanoma, head and neck, liver or kidney cancer. This chain connects TRBV4-1 to TRBJ1-1, with a possible D match to TRBD1 (5 bases). The sequenced sample was CD4+ or CD8+ T cells sorted from blood, obtained in a trial of the OX40 agonist ivuxolimab. The CDR3 protein is CASSQDREVPEAFF. For the CDR3, the DNA is TGCGCCAGCAGCCAAGACAGGGAGGTCCCTGAAGCTTTCTTT.